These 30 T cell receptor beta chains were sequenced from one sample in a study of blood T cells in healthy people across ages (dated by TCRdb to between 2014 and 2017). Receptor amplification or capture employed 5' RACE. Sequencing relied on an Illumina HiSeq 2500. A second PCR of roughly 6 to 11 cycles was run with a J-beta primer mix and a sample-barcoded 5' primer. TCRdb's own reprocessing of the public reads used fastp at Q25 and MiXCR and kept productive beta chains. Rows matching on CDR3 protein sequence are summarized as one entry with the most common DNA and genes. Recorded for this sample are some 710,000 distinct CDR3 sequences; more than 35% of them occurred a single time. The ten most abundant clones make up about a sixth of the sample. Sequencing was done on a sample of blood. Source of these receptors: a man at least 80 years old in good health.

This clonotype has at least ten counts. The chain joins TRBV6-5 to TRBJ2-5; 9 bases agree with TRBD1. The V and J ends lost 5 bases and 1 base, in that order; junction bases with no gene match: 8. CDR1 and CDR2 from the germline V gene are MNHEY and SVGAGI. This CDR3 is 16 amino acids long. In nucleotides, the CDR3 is TGTGCCAGCAGTCCGGGGACAGGGTCACTCCAAGAGACCCAGTACTTC. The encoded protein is CASSPGTGSLQETQYF.

CDR3 protein: CASSDMGTPDYNEQFF. The CDR3 DNA follows: TGTGCCAGCAGTGATATGGGGACACCCGACTACAATGAGCAGTTCTTC. The chain has TRBV6-1 and TRBJ2-1; a possible D gene is TRBD1 (6 bases). Trimming cost V 3 bases and J 3 bases, with 15 bases left between them. The CDR3 totals 16 residues. Germline V gene sequence: CDR1 MNHNS, CDR2 SASEGT.

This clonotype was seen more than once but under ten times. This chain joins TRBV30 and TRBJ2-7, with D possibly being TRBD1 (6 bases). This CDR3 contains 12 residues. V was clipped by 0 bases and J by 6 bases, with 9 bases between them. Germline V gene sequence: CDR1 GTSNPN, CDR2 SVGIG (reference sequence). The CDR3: CAWSVQGAEQYF. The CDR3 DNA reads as TGTGCCTGGAGTGTACAGGGTGCCGAGCAGTACTTC.

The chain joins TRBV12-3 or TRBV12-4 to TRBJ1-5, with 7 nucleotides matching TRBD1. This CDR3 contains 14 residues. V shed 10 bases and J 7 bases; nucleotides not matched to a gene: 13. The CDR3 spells CAIIKGARGQPQHF. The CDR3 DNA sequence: TGTGCCATCATAAAGGGGGCGAGAGGGCAGCCCCAGCATTTT.

CDR3 residues: CSGTPDRVGNTIYF. DNA for the CDR3: TGCAGCGGGACTCCTGACAGGGTCGGAAACACCATATATTTT. V gene TRBV29-1 combines with J gene TRBJ1-3, with 7 bases that match TRBD1. Germline CDR1 reads SQVTM; CDR2 reads ANQGSEA. Germline trimming cut 7 bases from V and 4 bases from J; bases unmatched to any gene: 10. This CDR3 has 14 residues.

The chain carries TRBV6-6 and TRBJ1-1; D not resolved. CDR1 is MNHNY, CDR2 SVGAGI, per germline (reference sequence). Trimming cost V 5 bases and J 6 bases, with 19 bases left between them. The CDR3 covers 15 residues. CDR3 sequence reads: CASSELAGHGAEAFF. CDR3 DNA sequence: TGTGCCAGCAGTGAGCTTGCAGGCCATGGCGCTGAAGCTTTCTTT.

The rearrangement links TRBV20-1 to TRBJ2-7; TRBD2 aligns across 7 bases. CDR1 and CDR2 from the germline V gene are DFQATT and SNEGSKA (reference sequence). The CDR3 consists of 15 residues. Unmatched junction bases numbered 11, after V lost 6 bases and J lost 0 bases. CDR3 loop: CSAPPLAADSYEQYF. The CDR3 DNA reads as TGCAGTGCCCCCCCCCTAGCGGCGGACTCCTACGAGCAGTACTTC.

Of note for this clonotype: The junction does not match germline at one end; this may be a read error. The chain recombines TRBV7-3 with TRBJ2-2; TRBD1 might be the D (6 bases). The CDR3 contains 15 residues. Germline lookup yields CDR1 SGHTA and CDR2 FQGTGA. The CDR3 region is CARSLRPGVTGELFF. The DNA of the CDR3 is TGTGCCCGCAGCTTACGCCCAGGGGTCACCGGGGAGCTGTTTTTT.

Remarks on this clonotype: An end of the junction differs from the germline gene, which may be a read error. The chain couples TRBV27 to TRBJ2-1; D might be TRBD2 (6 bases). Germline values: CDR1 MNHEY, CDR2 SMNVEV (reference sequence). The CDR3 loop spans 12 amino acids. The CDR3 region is CVSILGLNEQFF. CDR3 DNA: TGTGTCAGCATTTTAGGACTAAATGAGCAGTTCTTC.

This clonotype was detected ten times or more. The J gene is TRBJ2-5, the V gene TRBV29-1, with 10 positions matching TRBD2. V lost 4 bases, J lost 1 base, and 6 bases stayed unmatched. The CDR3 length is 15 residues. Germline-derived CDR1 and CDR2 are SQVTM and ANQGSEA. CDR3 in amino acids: CSVVEAGGSQETQYF. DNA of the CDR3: TGCAGCGTTGTGGAAGCGGGAGGGTCCCAAGAGACCCAGTACTTC.

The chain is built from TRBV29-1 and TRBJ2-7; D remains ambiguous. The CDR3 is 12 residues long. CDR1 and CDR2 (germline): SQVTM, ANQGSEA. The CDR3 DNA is TGCAACGCCCGCCATGGTAACTACGAGCAGTACTTC. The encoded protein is CNARHGNYEQYF.

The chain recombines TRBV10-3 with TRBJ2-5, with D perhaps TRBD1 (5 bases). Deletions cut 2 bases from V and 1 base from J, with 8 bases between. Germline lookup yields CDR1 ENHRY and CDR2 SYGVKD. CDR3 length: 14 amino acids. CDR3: CAISEKGIQETQYF. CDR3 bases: TGTGCCATCAGTGAGAAGGGGATCCAAGAGACCCAGTACTTC.

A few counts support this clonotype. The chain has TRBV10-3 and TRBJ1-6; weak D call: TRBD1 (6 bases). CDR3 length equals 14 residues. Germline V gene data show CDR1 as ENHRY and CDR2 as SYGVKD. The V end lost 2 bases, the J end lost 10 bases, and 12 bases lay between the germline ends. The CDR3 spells CAISEMGGLSPLHF. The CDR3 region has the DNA TGTGCCATCAGTGAGATGGGGGGCTTGTCACCCCTCCACTTT.

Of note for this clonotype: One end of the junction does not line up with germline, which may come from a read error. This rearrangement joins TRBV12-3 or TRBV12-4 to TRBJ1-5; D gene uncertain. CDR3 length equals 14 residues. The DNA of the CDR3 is TGTGCCAGCAGTTTAAAGGGCAGCAATCAGCCCCCGCATTTT. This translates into CASSLKGSNQPPHF.

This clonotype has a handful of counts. This chain's CDR3 is CSVKGQGQETQYF. Here the CDR3 DNA reads TGCAGCGTTAAAGGACAGGGACAAGAGACCCAGTACTTC. This chain connects TRBV29-1 to TRBJ2-5, with 8 bases aligning to TRBD1. Germline CDR1 SQVTM, CDR2 ANQGSEA. The CDR3 spans 13 residues. Trimming removed 5 bases from V and 2 bases from J; junction bases left unmatched: 4.

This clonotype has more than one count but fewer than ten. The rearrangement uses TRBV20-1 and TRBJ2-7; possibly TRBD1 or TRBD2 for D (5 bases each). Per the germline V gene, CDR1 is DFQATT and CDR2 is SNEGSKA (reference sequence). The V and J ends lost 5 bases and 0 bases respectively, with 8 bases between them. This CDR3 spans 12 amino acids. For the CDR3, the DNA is TGCAGTGCTCGAGGGGACTCCTACGAGCAGTACTTC. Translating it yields CSARGDSYEQYF.

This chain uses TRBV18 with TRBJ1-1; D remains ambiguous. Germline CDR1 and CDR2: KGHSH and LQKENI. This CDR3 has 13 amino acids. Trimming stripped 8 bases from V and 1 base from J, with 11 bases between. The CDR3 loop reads CASAIDKNTEAFF. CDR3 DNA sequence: TGTGCCAGCGCCATAGACAAGAACACTGAAGCTTTCTTT.

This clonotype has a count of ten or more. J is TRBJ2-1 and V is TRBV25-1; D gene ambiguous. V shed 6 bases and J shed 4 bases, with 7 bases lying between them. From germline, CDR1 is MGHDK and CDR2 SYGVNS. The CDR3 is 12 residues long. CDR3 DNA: TGTGCCAGCAGGGACGGATACAATGAGCAGTTCTTC. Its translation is CASRDGYNEQFF.

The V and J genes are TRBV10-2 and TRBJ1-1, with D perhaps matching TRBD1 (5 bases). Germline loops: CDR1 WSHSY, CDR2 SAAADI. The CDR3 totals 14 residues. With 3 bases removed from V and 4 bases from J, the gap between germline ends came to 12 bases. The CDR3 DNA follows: TGCGCCAGCAGTGATGGGGGGGAAACCACTGAAGCTTTCTTT. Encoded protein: CASSDGGETTEAFF.

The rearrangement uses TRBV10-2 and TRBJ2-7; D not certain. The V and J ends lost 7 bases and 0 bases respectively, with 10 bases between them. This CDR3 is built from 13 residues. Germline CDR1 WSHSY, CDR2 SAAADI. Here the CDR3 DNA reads TGCGCCAGCAAAGGATCCAACTCCTACGAGCAGTACTTC. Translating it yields CASKGSNSYEQYF.

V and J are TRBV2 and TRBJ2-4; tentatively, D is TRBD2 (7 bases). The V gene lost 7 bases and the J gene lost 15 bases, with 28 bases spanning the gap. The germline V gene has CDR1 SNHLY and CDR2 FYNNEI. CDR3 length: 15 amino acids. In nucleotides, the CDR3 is TGTGCCAGCACGTTCGTCTCGGGGGGCGAAGGCGAGCGGTACTTC. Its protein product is CASTFVSGGEGERYF. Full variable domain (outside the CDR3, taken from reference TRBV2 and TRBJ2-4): EPEVTQTPSHQVTQMGQEVILRCVPISNHLYFYWYRQILGQKVEFLVSFYNNEISEKSEIFDDQFSVERPDGSNFTLKIRSTKLEDSAMYFCASTFVSGGEGERYFGAGTRLSVL.

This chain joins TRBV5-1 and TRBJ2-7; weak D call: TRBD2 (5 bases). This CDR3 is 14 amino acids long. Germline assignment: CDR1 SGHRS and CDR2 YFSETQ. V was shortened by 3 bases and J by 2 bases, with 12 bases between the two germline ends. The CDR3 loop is CASSSLTGAYEQYF. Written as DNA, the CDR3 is TGCGCCAGCAGCTCGTTGACCGGGGCCTACGAGCAGTACTTC.

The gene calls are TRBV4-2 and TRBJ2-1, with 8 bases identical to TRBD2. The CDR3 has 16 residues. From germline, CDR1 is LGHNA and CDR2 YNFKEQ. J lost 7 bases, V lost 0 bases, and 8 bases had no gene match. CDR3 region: CASSQEPGPSGNEQFF. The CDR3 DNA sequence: TGTGCCAGCAGCCAAGAGCCGGGACCTAGCGGGAATGAGCAGTTCTTC.

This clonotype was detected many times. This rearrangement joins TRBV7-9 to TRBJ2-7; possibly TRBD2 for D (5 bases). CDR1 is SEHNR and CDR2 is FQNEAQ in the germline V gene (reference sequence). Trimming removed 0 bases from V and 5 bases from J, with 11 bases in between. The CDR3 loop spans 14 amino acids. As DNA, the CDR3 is TGTGCCAGCAGCTTAGCGGGAGTCGGACACGAGCAGTACTTC. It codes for CASSLAGVGHEQYF.

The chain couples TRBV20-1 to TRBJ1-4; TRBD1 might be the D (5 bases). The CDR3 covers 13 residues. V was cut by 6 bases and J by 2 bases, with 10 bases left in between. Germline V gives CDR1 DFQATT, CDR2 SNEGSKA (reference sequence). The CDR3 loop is CSAPRQTNEKLFF. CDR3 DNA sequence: TGCAGTGCCCCTCGACAGACTAATGAAAAACTGTTTTTT.

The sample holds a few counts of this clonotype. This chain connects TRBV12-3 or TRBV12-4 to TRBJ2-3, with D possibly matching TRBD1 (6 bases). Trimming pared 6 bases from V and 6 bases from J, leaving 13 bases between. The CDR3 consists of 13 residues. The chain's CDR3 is CASRPGAGDTQYF. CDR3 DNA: TGTGCCAGCAGGCCAGGGGCAGGGGATACGCAGTATTTT.

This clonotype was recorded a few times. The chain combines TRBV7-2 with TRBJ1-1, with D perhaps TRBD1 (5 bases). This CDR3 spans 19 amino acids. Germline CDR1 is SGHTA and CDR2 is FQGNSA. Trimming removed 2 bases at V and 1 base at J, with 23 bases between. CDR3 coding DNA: TGTGCCAGCAGCTTATACTCAAGTAGGGTGGCAGGGCCGAACACTGAAGCTTTCTTT. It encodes CASSLYSSRVAGPNTEAFF.

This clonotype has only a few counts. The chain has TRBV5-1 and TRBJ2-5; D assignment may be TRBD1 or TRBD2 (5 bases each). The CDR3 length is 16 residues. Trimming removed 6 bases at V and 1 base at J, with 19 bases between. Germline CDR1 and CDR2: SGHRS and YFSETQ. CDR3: CASMRGPGVPQETQYF. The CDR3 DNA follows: TGCGCCAGCATGAGGGGTCCCGGAGTCCCCCAAGAGACCCAGTACTTC.

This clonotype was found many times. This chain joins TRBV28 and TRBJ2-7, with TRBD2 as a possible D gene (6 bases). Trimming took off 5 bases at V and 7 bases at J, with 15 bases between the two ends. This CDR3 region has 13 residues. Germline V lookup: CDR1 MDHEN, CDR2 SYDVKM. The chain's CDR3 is CASSQLAVIEQYF. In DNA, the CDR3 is TGTGCCAGCAGTCAACTAGCAGTCATAGAGCAGTACTTC.

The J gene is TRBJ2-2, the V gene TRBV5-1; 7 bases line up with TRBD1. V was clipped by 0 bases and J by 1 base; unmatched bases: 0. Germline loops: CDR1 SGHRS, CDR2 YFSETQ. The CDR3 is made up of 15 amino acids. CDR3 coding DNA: TGCGCCAGCAGCTTGGACAGGGGGAACACCGGGGAGCTGTTTTTT. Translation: CASSLDRGNTGELFF.